Shown below are 5 T cell receptor beta chains from a single sample sequenced in a study of T cell repertoires in cytomegalovirus infection. These receptors lack a known antigen. In TCRdb, the reads were re-called with MiXCR into one record per CDR3 protein. The data show hundreds of thousands of distinct CDR3 sequences, with about 44% seen just once and about two fifths held by the top ten. Sequencing used cultured PBMCs, obtained from culture after CMV antigen stimulation. The receptors come from a human donor in good health (CMV status not recorded). Some clones in this sample may be carry-over from other donors' samples.

The chain joins TRBV20-1 to TRBJ1-4; the match to TRBD1 covers 7 bases. Germline values: CDR1 DFQATT, CDR2 SNEGSKA (reference sequence). Trimming took 5 bases from V and 8 from J; bases not matched to a gene: 5. The CDR3 extends over 12 amino acids. CDR3: CSAHRGEEKLFF. In nucleotides, the CDR3 is TGCAGTGCTCACAGGGGAGAAGAAAAACTGTTTTTT.

J is TRBJ2-5 and V is TRBV4-3, with TRBD1 matching 7 bases. V dropped 3 bases and J dropped 4; count of bases not matched to a gene: 8. The germline CDR1 and CDR2 sequences are LGHNA and YSLEER. The CDR3 covers 15 residues. The CDR3 protein is CASSQPDRERETQYF. Here the CDR3 DNA reads TGCGCCAGCAGCCAGCCAGACAGGGAACGAGAGACCCAGTACTTC.

The rearrangement links TRBV12-3 or TRBV12-4 to TRBJ2-2; TRBD1 matches at 9 bases. The V gene end was trimmed by 6 bases and the J gene end by 4 bases; junction bases not matched to a gene: 3. The CDR3 is made up of 14 amino acids. CDR3 sequence: CASSRQGGTGELFF. In DNA, the CDR3 is TGTGCCAGCAGCAGACAGGGGGGCACCGGGGAGCTGTTTTTT.

Ten or more counts support this clonotype. This sequence joins TRBV7-8 and TRBJ1-3; a possible D gene is TRBD1 (6 bases). V was pared by 5 bases and J by 4 bases, with 15 bases between. The CDR3 covers 15 residues. Germline V gene sequence: CDR1 SGHVS, CDR2 FQNEAQ. In nucleotides, the CDR3 is TGTGCCAGCAGCAAAGGTCCGGGGGCCGGAAACACCATATATTTT. It translates to CASSKGPGAGNTIYF.

As for this clonotype: This may be a read error: a much more frequent sequence differs by one nucleotide. The chain has TRBV7-2 and TRBJ2-3; possible D gene TRBD2, 7 bases. Germline loops: CDR1 SGHTA, CDR2 FQGNSA. Trimming removed 11 bases from V and 5 bases from J, with 20 bases in between. The CDR3 has 14 residues. This chain's CDR3 is CADSMGGARDTQYF. CDR3 sequence (DNA): TGTGCCGACTCCATGGGGGGGGCCAGAGATACGCAGTATTTT.